Below are 31 T cell receptor beta chains sequenced from a single sample in a study of a mutant IDH1 vaccine in newly diagnosed glioma. Profiled with immunoSEQ multiplex PCR; TCRdb holds only in-frame clones, not every one. Of approximately 67,000 clones listed, nearly 85% were seen once; the top ten hold less than 15%. Which antigens these TCRs recognize remains unknown. Time point here: week 23, last vaccination. In every dose of vaccine, 300 ug of mutant IDH1 20-mer peptide was given alongside topical imiquimod. The sequencing here drew on PBMCs, taken from a glioma patient whose treatment included an IDH1 peptide vaccine. The origin of the receptors is a man between 18 and 35 years old with glioma.

The chain combines TRBV7-9 with TRBJ1-6, with 8 nucleotides matching TRBD1. CDR3 length: 16 amino acids. The germline CDR1 and CDR2 sequences are SEHNR and FQNEAQ (reference sequence). V was pared by 5 bases and J by 6 bases, with 9 bases of the junction left unmatched. The CDR3: CASSPTGGTFNSPLHF. In DNA, the CDR3 is TGTGCCAGCAGCCCCACAGGGGGAACATTTAATTCACCCCTCCACTTT.

V and J are TRBV11-2 and TRBJ2-2; D perhaps matches TRBD2 (6 bases). Germline V gene lookup returns CDR1 SGHAT and CDR2 FQNNGV. V lost 3 bases to trimming and J lost 6 bases, with 11 bases between them. The CDR3 is made up of 14 amino acids. The CDR3 DNA reads TGTGCCAGCAGCTTTCGTTGGGGGGCCGGGGAGCTGTTTTTT. It translates to CASSFRWGAGELFF.

This sequence joins TRBV15 and TRBJ1-5; 7 bases line up with TRBD1. There are 20 residues in the CDR3. V was clipped by 2 bases and J by 0 bases; unmatched bases: 16. Germline V gives CDR1 LNHNV, CDR2 YYDKDF (reference sequence). This chain's CDR3 is CATSRNLWTGRGASNQPQHF. In nucleotides, the CDR3 is TGTGCCACCAGCAGAAACCTCTGGACAGGCCGAGGTGCTAGCAATCAGCCCCAGCATTTT.

V gene TRBV29-1 combines with J gene TRBJ2-7; D tentatively reads TRBD1 or TRBD2 (5 bases each). CDR3 length: 14 residues. Germline V gene lookup returns CDR1 SQVTM and CDR2 ANQGSEA. Trimming removed 3 bases at V and 0 bases at J, with 12 bases between. CDR3 coding DNA: TGCAGCGTTGATGGGGCGGGTAGCTCCTACGAGCAGTACTTC. Protein product: CSVDGAGSSYEQYF.

DNA of the CDR3: TGTGCCAGCAGCTTACTGGGGGTAATGAACACTGAAGCTTTCTTT. Its protein product is CASSLLGVMNTEAFF. The chain employs TRBV11-3 and TRBJ1-1; TRBD1 might be the D (5 bases). There are 15 residues in the CDR3. Looked up from germline, CDR1 is SGHNT and CDR2 is YENEEA. Trimming cost V 2 bases and J 0 bases, with 10 bases left between them.

The genes are TRBV7-3 and TRBJ1-1, with D perhaps TRBD1 (5 bases). CDR1 SGHTA and CDR2 FQGTGA come from the germline V gene. The length of the CDR3 is 16 residues. Trimming took 0 bases from V and 1 from J, leaving 12 bases between them. The CDR3 spells CASSLTRRDTNTEAFF. The CDR3 coding sequence is TGTGCCAGCAGCTTAACCCGCAGGGATACGAACACTGAAGCTTTCTTT. Supplemented by reference TRBV7-3 and TRBJ1-1, the full variable domain reads GAGVSQTPSNKVTEKGKYVELRCDPISGHTALYWYRQSLGQGPEFLIYFQGTGAADDSGLPNDRFFAVRPEGSVSTLKIQRTERGDSAVYLCASSLTRRDTNTEAFFGQGTRLTVV.

The chain joins TRBV6-5 to TRBJ2-2, with 9 bases matching TRBD2. Germline CDR1 and CDR2: MNHEY and SVGAGI. The CDR3 is made up of 16 amino acids. V was pared by 2 bases and J by 1 base, with 2 bases of the junction left unmatched. CDR3 loop: CASSYLTSGNTGELFF. CDR3 DNA sequence: TGTGCCAGCAGTTACCTGACTAGCGGGAACACCGGGGAGCTGTTTTTT.

In its sample, this clone was seen once. V gene TRBV15 combines with J gene TRBJ1-5; a possible D gene is TRBD1 (6 bases). V lost 3 bases to trimming and J lost 0 bases, with 6 bases between them. CDR1 is LNHNV, CDR2 YYDKDF, per germline (reference sequence). The CDR3 is 14 residues long. CDR3 sequence (DNA): TGTGCCACCAGCAGGGACAGTAGCAATCAGCCCCAGCATTTT. Amino acids: CATSRDSSNQPQHF.

The count of this clone is one. The rearrangement joins TRBV10-3 to TRBJ1-2, with 7 bases identical to TRBD1. CDR3 length equals 14 residues. In germline, CDR1 is ENHRY, CDR2 SYGVKD. J was trimmed by 4 bases and V by 6 bases; bases with no gene match: 8. This chain's CDR3 is CAIRGLGTVYGYTF. In nucleotides, the CDR3 is TGTGCCATCAGGGGACTTGGGACAGTCTATGGCTACACCTTC.

This sequence joins TRBV5-1 and TRBJ2-3, with 10 nucleotides matching TRBD1. Germline CDR1 reads SGHRS; CDR2 reads YFSETQ. The CDR3 is 15 amino acids. V shed 4 bases and J 2 bases; nucleotides not matched to a gene: 4. The DNA of the CDR3 is TGCGCCAGCAGCACGGGACAGGGGTCCACAGATACGCAGTATTTT. It yields the protein CASSTGQGSTDTQYF. Filled out from reference TRBV5-1 and TRBJ2-3, the complete variable domain reads KAGVTQTPRYLIKTRGQQVTLSCSPISGHRSVSWYQQTPGQGLQFLFEYFSETQRNKGNFPGRFSGRQFSNSRSEMNVSTLELGDSALYLCASSTGQGSTDTQYFGPGTRLTVL.

This chain joins TRBV5-4 and TRBJ2-1, with TRBD2 matching over 8 bases. In germline, CDR1 is SGHNT, CDR2 YYREEE (reference sequence). The CDR3 extends over 15 amino acids. V trimming: 0 bases; J trimming: 7 bases; junction bases outside the gene matches: 6. The DNA of the CDR3 is TGTGCCAGCAGCTTGGCGGGAGGGCCAGCAAATGAGCAGTTCTTC. Its protein product is CASSLAGGPANEQFF.

The chain carries TRBV5-1 and TRBJ2-7, with D possibly being TRBD1 (6 bases). Germline V gene data show CDR1 as SGHRS and CDR2 as YFSETQ. The CDR3 covers 17 residues. V dropped 4 bases and J dropped 4 bases, with 24 bases sitting between them. CDR3 sequence: CASSHRPGQTGQYEQYF. CDR3 bases: TGCGCCAGCAGCCACCGCCCGGGACAAACCGGGCAGTACGAGCAGTACTTC. Complete variable domain (other parts from reference TRBV5-1 and TRBJ2-7): KAGVTQTPRYLIKTRGQQVTLSCSPISGHRSVSWYQQTPGQGLQFLFEYFSETQRNKGNFPGRFSGRQFSNSRSEMNVSTLELGDSALYLCASSHRPGQTGQYEQYFGPGTRLTVT.

The rearrangement joins TRBV29-1 to TRBJ2-1, with a weak D call TRBD1 (6 bases). V gave up 7 bases and J gave up 4 bases, with 11 bases separating them. Germline V CDR1 and CDR2: SQVTM, ANQGSEA. This CDR3 spans 12 amino acids. The CDR3 nucleotides are TGCAGCGCCGGGACACAGTACAATGAGCAGTTCTTC. Protein product: CSAGTQYNEQFF.

The chain links TRBV27 to TRBJ2-2; no reliable D call. Germline CDR1 reads MNHEY; CDR2 reads SMNVEV (reference sequence). The CDR3 is 15 residues long. Trimming left V 5 bases short and J 7 bases short, with 17 bases between. As DNA, the CDR3 is TGTGCCAGCAGTCCCCTCCTACACTCCAACGGGGAGCTGTTTTTT. It is translated as CASSPLLHSNGELFF.

This CDR3 reads CASSPPGQGAVTGELFF. CDR3 nucleotides: TGTGCCAGCTCACCACCGGGACAGGGGGCAGTCACCGGGGAGCTGTTTTTT. The V gene is TRBV18, the J gene TRBJ2-2; 12 bases align to TRBD1. Germline V gene lookup returns CDR1 KGHSH and CDR2 LQKENI. V trimming: 0 bases; J trimming: 4 bases; junction bases outside the gene matches: 3. The CDR3 length is 17 residues.

The CDR3 region is CASSRTGVNTIYF. The CDR3 region has the DNA TGTGCCAGCAGCCGGACAGGGGTGAACACCATATATTTT. V is TRBV7-9 and J is TRBJ1-3, with TRBD1 matching over 9 bases. The CDR3 covers 13 residues. J lost 7 bases, V lost 5 bases, and 3 bases had no gene match. Germline CDR1 reads SEHNR; CDR2 reads FQNEAQ (reference sequence).

The rearrangement joins TRBV18 to TRBJ2-7, with a tentative D call TRBD2 (5 bases). V was shortened by 2 bases and J by 7 bases, with 15 bases between the two germline ends. CDR1 and CDR2 from the germline V gene are KGHSH and LQKENI. This CDR3 spans 14 amino acids. CDR3 nucleotide sequence: TGTGCCAGCTCACCAACTACACCCGGGAAGGAGCAGTACTTC. Its protein product is CASSPTTPGKEQYF.

This clone showed up just once. The chain joins TRBV30 to TRBJ2-1; 8 bases agree with TRBD2. Germline CDR1 is GTSNPN and CDR2 is SVGIG (reference sequence). The CDR3 spans 16 residues. Losses at the gene ends were 4 bases for V and 8 bases for J; bases not matched to a gene: 16. This CDR3 is CAWKTPGLDPRDEQFF. For the CDR3, the DNA is TGTGCCTGGAAAACCCCGGGACTAGACCCTAGGGATGAGCAGTTCTTC.

The chain uses TRBV4-3 and TRBJ2-1; 9 bases match TRBD1. This CDR3 comprises 15 residues. J was trimmed by 5 bases and V by 2 bases; bases with no gene match: 4. CDR1 is LGHNA, CDR2 YSLEER, per germline. In DNA, the CDR3 is TGCGCCAGCAGCCAATTCCGGGACAGGGACAATGAGCAGTTCTTC. This gives the protein CASSQFRDRDNEQFF.

As DNA, the CDR3 is TGTGCCAGCAGCTTCGGACAGTACACTGAAGCTTTCTTT. The encoded protein is CASSFGQYTEAFF. The rearrangement links TRBV5-5 to TRBJ1-1, with D maybe TRBD1 (6 bases). CDR3 size: 13 residues. The germline V gene has CDR1 SGHKS and CDR2 YYEKEE (reference sequence). V lost 2 bases and J 3 bases, leaving 8 bases between the germline ends.

This clone has a single count. The chain carries TRBV27 and TRBJ2-7; D could derive from TRBD1 or TRBD2 (5 bases each). Germline CDR1 is MNHEY and CDR2 is SMNVEV (reference sequence). CDR3 length: 14 residues. V was pared by 1 base and J by 2 bases, with 9 bases between. CDR3 bases: TGTGCCAGCAGTTTATGGGACGGAACCTACGAGCAGTACTTC. Its translation: CASSLWDGTYEQYF.

The chain links TRBV5-1 to TRBJ2-5; 8 nucleotides align to TRBD2. The V and J ends lost 4 bases and 2 bases, in that order; junction bases with no gene match: 4. The germline V gene has CDR1 SGHRS and CDR2 YFSETQ. The CDR3 runs 14 residues. CDR3 sequence reads: CASSPGRGQETQYF. The CDR3 coding sequence is TGCGCCAGCAGCCCCGGGAGGGGTCAAGAGACCCAGTACTTC.

The chain recombines TRBV6-5 with TRBJ2-7; no clear D gene. V was cut by 7 bases and J by 2 bases, with 15 bases left in between. From germline, CDR1 is MNHEY and CDR2 SVGAGI. There are 14 residues in the CDR3. The CDR3 nucleotides are TGTGCCAGCAAAACTTATACCCAGGCCTACGAGCAGTACTTC. Protein sequence: CASKTYTQAYEQYF.

The sample holds a few counts of this clone. This chain uses TRBV30 with TRBJ2-2, with 7 bases that match TRBD2. J was trimmed by 5 bases and V by 0 bases; bases with no gene match: 6. The CDR3 has 15 amino acids. The germline CDR1 and CDR2 sequences are GTSNPN and SVGIG (reference sequence). The CDR3 loop reads CAWSVSGRETGELFF. The CDR3 nucleotides read TGTGCCTGGAGTGTATCAGGGAGGGAAACCGGGGAGCTGTTTTTT.

This clone was detected once. The V and J genes are TRBV9 and TRBJ2-6; 9 bases are a match to TRBD1. Losses at the gene ends were 0 bases for V and 0 bases for J; bases not matched to a gene: 7. This CDR3 has 19 amino acids. The germline gives CDR1 SGDLS, CDR2 YYNGEE. The DNA of the CDR3 is TGTGCCAGCAGCGTAGTCTGGGACAGGGATTCCTCTGGGGCCAACGTCCTGACTTTC. Encoded protein: CASSVVWDRDSSGANVLTF.

V and J are TRBV10-3 and TRBJ1-1; 7 bases line up with TRBD1. This CDR3 is built from 13 residues. Germline lookup yields CDR1 ENHRY and CDR2 SYGVKD. J was trimmed by 6 bases and V by 3 bases; bases with no gene match: 4. The CDR3: CAISDVQGAEAFF. DNA for the CDR3: TGTGCCATCAGTGATGTGCAGGGGGCTGAAGCTTTCTTT.

The gene calls are TRBV5-1 and TRBJ2-3; 12 bases line up with TRBD2. J was trimmed by 2 bases and V by 1 base; bases with no gene match: 5. The CDR3 covers 17 residues. Germline CDR1 and CDR2: SGHRS and YFSETQ. The CDR3 spells CASSLPRTSGDTDTQYF. CDR3 nucleotides: TGCGCCAGCAGCTTGCCTAGGACTAGCGGGGACACAGATACGCAGTATTTT.

This clone was seen just once. This chain links TRBV5-5 with TRBJ2-7, with no clear D. The CDR3 contains 15 residues. CDR1 and CDR2 from the germline V gene are SGHKS and YYEKEE (reference sequence). Trimming removed 2 bases at V and 0 bases at J, with 12 bases between. The CDR3 sequence is CASSFDRQTSYEQYF. CDR3 bases: TGTGCCAGCAGCTTTGACCGGCAGACCTCCTACGAGCAGTACTTC.

The chain joins TRBV27 to TRBJ2-7; 10 nucleotides agree with TRBD1. Germline CDR1 is MNHEY and CDR2 is SMNVEV (reference sequence). The CDR3 is 14 residues long. With V trimmed by 5 bases and J by 2 bases, 3 bases remained unmatched. The CDR3 DNA follows: TGTGCCAGCAGTCGGGACAGGGGTGCCTACGAGCAGTACTTC. Encoded protein: CASSRDRGAYEQYF.

This clone was detected only once. The chain joins TRBV4-1 to TRBJ1-2; no firm D call. This CDR3 comprises 13 residues. With 4 bases removed from V and 7 bases from J, the gap between germline ends came to 13 bases. CDR1 is MGHRA, CDR2 YSYEKL, per germline. DNA of the CDR3: TGCGCCAGCAGCCGGACCGAACGATTTGGCTACACCTTC. This sequence encodes CASSRTERFGYTF.

The genes are TRBV15 and TRBJ2-7, with 7 bases identical to TRBD2. The germline V gene has CDR1 LNHNV and CDR2 YYDKDF (reference sequence). J was trimmed by 2 bases and V by 4 bases; bases with no gene match: 11. The CDR3 runs to 16 residues. CDR3 sequence: CATSTLTGGRAYEQYF. The DNA of the CDR3 is TGTGCCACCAGCACCTTAACGGGGGGTAGGGCCTACGAGCAGTACTTC.